The 31 T cell receptor beta chains in this list originate from one sample, sequenced in a study of post-analysis software for immune sequencing data. Overall study results and limits: In patients, about 5 TRBV segments were more frequent than in controls, with TRBV5-6, TRBV5-1 and TRBV20-1 among them.

These TCRs are of unknown antigen specificity. Every TCR beta cDNA library bore unique molecular identifiers. TCRdb itself ran the PCR reads through MiXCR, one entry per CDR3 protein. The sample has 550,000 to 700,000 distinct CDR3 sequences; 44% are singletons. Sequencing was performed on blood. Receptor source: a girl aged 5-17 years with multiple sclerosis.

This clonotype appeared a few times. CDR3 sequence reads: CASSLRTGEAFF. DNA for the CDR3: TGTGCCAGCAGTTTAAGAACAGGAGAAGCTTTCTTT. The V call is TRBV12-3 or TRBV12-4, the J call TRBJ1-1; possibly TRBD1 for D (5 bases). The CDR3 spans 12 residues. V was pared by 2 bases and J by 8 bases, with 9 bases between.

This clonotype was recorded a few times. The chain employs TRBV6-6 and TRBJ2-1; tentatively, D is TRBD1 (5 bases). V was cut by 5 bases and J by 9 bases, with 14 bases left in between. The germline CDR1 and CDR2 sequences are MNHNY and SVGAGI (reference sequence). This CDR3 is built from 13 residues. CDR3 DNA: TGTGCCAGCAGTAGAAGGGCAGGGCGTGAGCAGTTCTTC. This translates into CASSRRAGREQFF.

V gene TRBV10-3 combines with J gene TRBJ1-1, with D tentatively TRBD1 (6 bases). The V gene lost 6 bases and the J gene lost 0 bases, with 14 bases spanning the gap. There are 15 residues in the CDR3. Germline CDR1 is ENHRY and CDR2 is SYGVKD. The CDR3 bases are TGTGCCATCAGAGAGAGGACAGAGCTGAACACTGAAGCTTTCTTT. It specifies CAIRERTELNTEAFF.

The J gene is TRBJ2-4, the V gene TRBV20-1, with TRBD2 matching 12 bases. The J call is uncertain, as TRBJ2-7 better fits the DNA end. The CDR3 runs 14 residues. Germline CDR1 reads DFQATT; CDR2 reads SNEGSKA (reference sequence). The CDR3 DNA reads as TGCAGTGCTAGACTAGCGGGAGGGCCCCACGAGCAGTACTTC. Its protein product is CSARLAGGPHEQYF.

In its sample, this clonotype was seen a few times. The chain has TRBV20-1 and TRBJ2-6, with 7 bases aligning to TRBD1. Germline-derived CDR1 and CDR2 are DFQATT and SNEGSKA (reference sequence). The CDR3 consists of 16 residues. V trimming: 6 bases; J trimming: 4 bases; junction bases outside the gene matches: 12. CDR3 in amino acids: CSALTTTGLGANVLTF. The CDR3 nucleotides are TGCAGTGCCCTAACTACGACAGGGCTGGGGGCCAACGTCCTGACTTTC.

The chain carries TRBV12-3 or TRBV12-4 and TRBJ1-6; D is uncertain. With 5 bases removed from V and 9 bases from J, the gap between germline ends came to 11 bases. The CDR3 is 13 residues long. The CDR3 nucleotides are TGTGCCAGCAGTCCCACTTGGGGTTCACCCCTCCACTTT. It specifies CASSPTWGSPLHF.

The count of this clonotype is one. V and J are TRBV5-6 and TRBJ2-5; 8 nucleotides match TRBD1. The CDR3 totals 13 residues. Germline CDR1 SGHDT, CDR2 YYEEEE. V lost 7 bases to trimming and J lost 4 bases; unmatched junction nucleotides: 6. CDR3 protein: CASLPDRVETQYF. DNA for the CDR3: TGTGCCAGCCTCCCGGACAGGGTAGAGACCCAGTACTTC.

This clonotype occurred a few times. V usage is TRBV3-1 and J usage is TRBJ2-1; 10 bases match TRBD2. Germline-derived CDR1 and CDR2 are LGHDT and YNNKEL (reference sequence). The CDR3 is 16 amino acids. Trimming removed 5 bases from V and 7 bases from J; junction bases left unmatched: 11. This chain's CDR3 is CASSNVTSGKWNEQFF. The CDR3 DNA is TGTGCCAGCAGCAACGTCACTAGCGGGAAATGGAATGAGCAGTTCTTC.

This chain joins TRBV29-1 and TRBJ2-7; 10 bases are shared with TRBD1. CDR1 and CDR2 from the germline V gene are SQVTM and ANQGSEA. The ends lost 5 bases at V and 3 bases at J; junction bases unmatched: 7. The CDR3 has 14 residues. The CDR3 bases are TGCAGCGTTCGGGACAGGGGAACCCACTACGAGCAGTACTTC. Its translation is CSVRDRGTHYEQYF.

The chain has TRBV4-2 and TRBJ2-4, with TRBD2 identical over 7 bases. The J segment lost 0 bases and the V segment lost 1 base, leaving 9 bases of the junction unmatched. Per germline, CDR1 LGHNA and CDR2 YNFKEQ. CDR3 length: 18 residues. CDR3 in amino acids: CASSQVASGDLAKNIQYF. The CDR3 DNA reads TGTGCCAGCAGCCAAGTTGCTAGCGGAGACCTAGCCAAAAACATTCAGTACTTC.

This chain uses TRBV5-5 with TRBJ1-1, with 10 bases lining up with TRBD1. J gave up 4 bases and V 4 bases, and 4 bases lay outside the gene matches. The CDR3 sequence is 14 residues long. CDR1 and CDR2 from the germline V gene are SGHKS and YYEKEE (reference sequence). CDR3 DNA sequence: TGTGCCAGCAGCCCCGGGACAGGGGCCACTGAAGCTTTCTTT. Encoded protein: CASSPGTGATEAFF.

This sequence joins TRBV20-1 and TRBJ2-7; D is possibly TRBD2 (6 bases). Germline CDR1 DFQATT, CDR2 SNEGSKA (reference sequence). Deletions cut 0 bases from V and 0 bases from J, with 12 bases between. The CDR3 sequence is 15 residues long. As DNA, the CDR3 is TGCAGTGCTAGAGATCCAGCGGGCTACTCCTACGAGCAGTACTTC. It encodes CSARDPAGYSYEQYF.

The CDR3 sequence: CASSGGDSLAKNIQYF. For the CDR3, the DNA is TGCGCCAGCAGCGGGGGGGACAGTCTAGCCAAAAACATTCAGTACTTC. The rearrangement uses TRBV5-1 and TRBJ2-4; D is tentatively TRBD1 or TRBD2 (7 bases each). The CDR3 extends over 16 amino acids. V was pared by 4 bases and J by 0 bases, with 14 bases between. Germline loops: CDR1 SGHRS, CDR2 YFSETQ.

The chain couples TRBV6-2 or TRBV6-3 to TRBJ2-5, with 8 bases matching TRBD1. V shed 2 bases, J shed 4 bases, and the junction held 6 bases outside the gene matches. The CDR3 is 15 residues long. Germline values: CDR1 MNHEY, CDR2 SVGEGT. CDR3 sequence reads: CASSYNAGTGETQYF. The DNA of the CDR3 is TGTGCCAGCAGTTACAACGCCGGGACAGGAGAGACCCAGTACTTC.

Comment on this clonotype: The germline gene is not matched at one end of the junction; a read error may be the cause. V usage is TRBV6-1 and J usage is TRBJ1-2; D is perhaps TRBD1 (6 bases). CDR1 is MNHNS and CDR2 is SASEGT in the germline V gene. The CDR3 totals 14 residues. Written as DNA, the CDR3 is TGTGCCAGCAGTGTAGCAGGGGCTCACTATGGCCACACCTTC. Residues: CASSVAGAHYGHTF.

The chain links TRBV6-5 to TRBJ1-5; D unresolved. In germline, CDR1 is MNHEY, CDR2 SVGAGI. Trimming left V 2 bases short and J 4 bases short, with 21 bases between. This CDR3 spans 18 amino acids. The CDR3 nucleotides read TGTGCCAGCAGTTACGGGTGGCAGGCGGGCACTGCTAATCAGCCCCAGCATTTT. Amino acids: CASSYGWQAGTANQPQHF.

The chain uses TRBV20-1 and TRBJ1-2; D not resolved. Trimming pared 3 bases from V and 2 bases from J, leaving 7 bases between. The CDR3 length is 12 residues. CDR1 is DFQATT and CDR2 is SNEGSKA in the germline V gene (reference sequence). The chain's CDR3 is CSARAENYGYTF. CDR3 sequence (DNA): TGCAGTGCTAGGGCGGAGAACTATGGCTACACCTTC.

The chain is built from TRBV4-2 and TRBJ2-3; 12 bases match TRBD2. The CDR3 is 16 amino acids. CDR1 and CDR2 from the germline V gene are LGHNA and YNFKEQ. The V segment lost 3 bases and the J segment 3 bases; nucleotides outside the gene matches: 4. The DNA for the CDR3 is TGTGCCAGCAGCCACCCCGGACTAGCGGGGACAGATACGCAGTATTTT. It encodes CASSHPGLAGTDTQYF.

This clonotype was counted a single time. The V and J genes are TRBV7-2 and TRBJ2-5, with TRBD2 matching 11 bases. This CDR3 has 15 residues. Germline assignment: CDR1 SGHTA and CDR2 FQGNSA. Losses at the gene ends were 1 base for V and 4 bases for J; bases not matched to a gene: 2. The CDR3, as DNA: TGTGCCAGCAGCTTAGTGACTAGCGGGGCAGAGACCCAGTACTTC. Translation: CASSLVTSGAETQYF.

V usage is TRBV29-1 and J usage is TRBJ2-5, with 12 bases aligning to TRBD2. CDR3 length equals 18 residues. With V trimmed by 0 bases and J by 2 bases, 10 bases remained unmatched. Looked up from germline, CDR1 is SQVTM and CDR2 is ANQGSEA. The CDR3 DNA follows: TGCAGCGTTGAAGATTACAGTTCCGGACTAGCGGGGCAAGAGACCCAGTACTTC. Protein sequence: CSVEDYSSGLAGQETQYF.

The chain uses TRBV12-3 or TRBV12-4 and TRBJ2-7; D is perhaps TRBD1 (6 bases). The CDR3 totals 16 residues. Trimming stripped 4 bases from V and 5 bases from J, with 21 bases between. The CDR3 is CASSSNRETVIDEQYF. The CDR3, as DNA: TGTGCCAGCAGTTCGAACAGGGAGACGGTTATCGACGAGCAGTACTTC.

This clonotype was picked up a small number of times. This rearrangement joins TRBV9 to TRBJ2-7, with TRBD2 matching 8 bases. The V segment lost 0 bases and the J segment 6 bases; nucleotides outside the gene matches: 5. Germline loops: CDR1 SGDLS, CDR2 YYNGEE. CDR3 length: 14 amino acids. The CDR3 region is CASSVGDGGVEQYF. CDR3 nucleotide sequence: TGTGCCAGCAGCGTAGGCGACGGGGGGGTCGAGCAGTACTTC.

This clonotype came up a few times. The chain joins TRBV5-1 to TRBJ2-7; the match to TRBD1 covers 7 bases. Germline CDR1 reads SGHRS; CDR2 reads YFSETQ. This CDR3 has 15 amino acids. After removal of 0 bases from V and 2 bases from J, the junction contained 5 bases not matched to a gene. The CDR3 nucleotides are TGCGCCAGCAGCTTGGAGGGGGCCACCACCTACGAGCAGTACTTC. It codes for CASSLEGATTYEQYF.

CDR3 amino acids: CATSGARGRDTQYF. The CDR3 DNA reads TGTGCCACCAGTGGAGCCAGGGGGCGGGATACGCAGTATTTT. The rearrangement uses TRBV24-1 and TRBJ2-3; 8 nucleotides agree with TRBD1. The V gene end was trimmed by 5 bases and the J gene end by 6 bases; junction bases not matched to a gene: 6. Germline V lookup: CDR1 KGHDR, CDR2 SFDVKD. CDR3 length equals 14 residues.

The chain employs TRBV12-3 or TRBV12-4 and TRBJ2-7; D might be TRBD1 or TRBD2, each matching 5 bases. The CDR3 contains 16 residues. The germline V and J ends were trimmed by 3 bases and 7 bases, with 22 bases remaining between them. The CDR3 coding sequence is TGTGCCAGCAGTTTGGGTGCGCGGGTGCCCAAGGGGGAGCAGTACTTC. Its translation is CASSLGARVPKGEQYF.

The rearrangement uses TRBV15 and TRBJ2-7; D remains unclear. The DNA end favors TRBJ2-5, so the J call may be wrong. This CDR3 spans 13 amino acids. The V gene's germline CDR1 is LNHNV and CDR2 YYDKDF (reference sequence). Here the CDR3 reads CATSRAPQETQYF. For the CDR3, the DNA is TGTGCCACCAGCAGAGCCCCTCAGGAGACCCAGTACTTC.

The gene calls are TRBV5-1 and TRBJ1-4; no clear D gene. Looked up from germline, CDR1 is SGHRS and CDR2 is YFSETQ. V lost 5 bases to trimming and J lost 0 bases, with 8 bases between them. The CDR3 totals 14 residues. As DNA, the CDR3 is TGCGCCAGCAGTGAACGGACAACTAATGAAAAACTGTTTTTT. It encodes CASSERTTNEKLFF.

The CDR3 region has the DNA TGCAGTGCACTCCACGGGGTGTCCTACAATGAGCAGTTCTTC. Residues: CSALHGVSYNEQFF. The V gene is TRBV20-1, the J gene TRBJ2-1; the D gene is possibly TRBD2 (5 bases). V lost 6 bases and J 1 base, leaving 13 bases between the germline ends. This CDR3 contains 14 residues. CDR1 and CDR2 (germline): DFQATT, SNEGSKA (reference sequence).

This clonotype was detected only a few times. The genes are TRBV28 and TRBJ1-2; the D is unclear. This CDR3 region has 15 residues. Germline CDR1 is MDHEN and CDR2 is SYDVKM. The germline V and J ends were trimmed by 0 bases and 7 bases, with 15 bases remaining between them. Written as DNA, the CDR3 is TGTGCCAGCAGTTTATGGGCGGCAGGAAGTGGTGGCTACACCTTC. Translated: CASSLWAAGSGGYTF.

V usage is TRBV3-1 and J usage is TRBJ2-5, with D tentatively TRBD2 (6 bases). The CDR3 runs to 14 residues. The germline gives CDR1 LGHDT, CDR2 YNNKEL (reference sequence). V lost 0 bases, J lost 11 bases, and 16 bases lay in between. The CDR3 is CASSQDPTRDEQYF. CDR3 nucleotide sequence: TGTGCCAGCAGCCAAGATCCGACTAGGGATGAGCAGTACTTC.

This clonotype was recorded only once. V gene TRBV6-5 combines with J gene TRBJ2-1; 10 bases match TRBD2. CDR1 is MNHEY and CDR2 is SVGAGI in the germline V gene. Trimming took 9 bases from V and 8 from J; bases not matched to a gene: 10. CDR3 length equals 14 residues. CDR3 sequence reads: CASGVSGGPHEQFF. The CDR3 DNA reads as TGTGCCAGTGGTGTTAGCGGGGGGCCCCATGAGCAGTTCTTC.